Listed below are T cell receptor beta chains from one sample, sequenced in a study of OX40 agonist ivuxolimab in advanced cancers. Some clones are missing from TCRdb's copy, which holds only in-frame ones; the method was immunoSEQ multiplex PCR. The table has tens of thousands of clones, approximately 92% seen once. Sequencing used CD4+ or CD8+ T cells sorted from blood, obtained in a trial of the OX40 agonist ivuxolimab. These receptors came from an adult with an advanced solid tumor such as melanoma, head and neck, liver or kidney cancer. Each CDR3 is given with its conserved first and last residue. The D gene is left open where the match is weak. Only part of the rows carry a size: once, few, many, or a class if the clone is expanded.

D gene,clone size,V gene,J gene,CDR3 DNA,CDR3 protein
.,.,TRBV19,TRBJ2-5,TGTGCCAGTAGTAGGGGAGAGACCCAGTACTTC,CASSRGETQYF
.,.,TRBV29-1,TRBJ2-2,TGCGGGGCAGGCTCCACCGGGGAGCTGTTTTTT,CGAGSTGELFF
.,.,TRBV21-1,TRBJ1-5,TGTGCCAGCAGCAAAGTAGGGGGTCCCCAGCCTTATAGCAATCAGCCCCAGCATTTT,CASSKVGGPQPYSNQPQHF
.,.,TRBV7-2,TRBJ2-3,TGTGCCAGCAGTCACTATTGGGATACGCAGTATTTT,CASSHYWDTQYF
.,.,TRBV6-6,TRBJ1-5,TGTGCCAGCAGTTATCGGGTTTTGGTCCCCCAGCATTTT,CASSYRVLVPQHF
.,.,TRBV18,TRBJ2-7,TGTGCCAGCTCACCAGACGAGCAGTACTTC,CASSPDEQYF
.,.,TRBV28,TRBJ2-2,TGTGCCAGCAGTTTGCAGGGTAGCACCGGGGAGCTGTTTTTT,CASSLQGSTGELFF
.,.,TRBV11-1,TRBJ1-1,TGTGCCAGCAGCGTGACGGCAAACACTGAAGCTTTCTTT,CASSVTANTEAFF
TRBD2,.,TRBV6-1,TRBJ2-3,TGTGCCAGCAGTGGGCGGGAGAGGCCAGATACGCAGTATTTT,CASSGRERPDTQYF
.,few,TRBV11-1,TRBJ1-1,TGTGCCAGCAGCACGGGACGGGGGGGATGGAACACTGAAGCTTTCTTT,CASSTGRGGWNTEAFF
.,.,TRBV6-6,TRBJ1-5,TGTGCCAGCAGTTACTTGGGTCGGGGAAATCAGCCCCAGCATTTT,CASSYLGRGNQPQHF
.,few,TRBV28,TRBJ1-2,TGTGCCAGCAGTCTTCAGTCTAACTATGGCTACACCTTC,CASSLQSNYGYTF
.,once,TRBV4-1,TRBJ2-4,TGCGCCAGCAGCCAAGGGCTAGCCACTTTACGCGGAAAAAACATTCAGTACTTC,CASSQGLATLRGKNIQYF
.,.,TRBV7-8,TRBJ2-2,TGTGCCAGCAGCTTAGGGTTTGGGTACACCGGGGAGCTGTTTTTT,CASSLGFGYTGELFF
.,.,TRBV19,TRBJ2-5,TGTGCCAGTAGTTTCAGTAGGCAAGAGACCCAGTACTTC,CASSFSRQETQYF
.,.,TRBV5-1,TRBJ2-7,TGCGCCAGCAGCAACGGACTCGACGAGCAGTACTTC,CASSNGLDEQYF
TRBD1,once,TRBV28,TRBJ1-1,TGTGCCAGCAGTTTACCCCGACAGGGAACTTTCTTT,CASSLPRQGTFF
.,once,TRBV9,TRBJ1-5,TGTGCCAGCAGCGTAGGGCCAGGGGAACAGCCCCAGCATTTT,CASSVGPGEQPQHF
TRBD2,.,TRBV2,TRBJ2-5,TGTGCCAGCATTTCTGTCCAGCGGGAGTGGGAGACCCAGTACTTC,CASISVQREWETQYF
TRBD1,.,TRBV5-1,TRBJ2-2,TGCGCCAGCAGCCCGGACAGGGAGGCCGGGGAGCTGTTTTTT,CASSPDREAGELFF
.,.,TRBV28,TRBJ2-4,TGTGCCAGCAGTTTAGCTCGGCGTGACATTCAGTACTTC,CASSLARRDIQYF
.,once,TRBV6-1,TRBJ2-7,TGTGCCAGCGGACGGGGGTTGGTATACGAGCAGTACTTC,CASGRGLVYEQYF
TRBD1,.,TRBV27,TRBJ2-2,TGTGCCAGCAGTCCCCGACAGGGAGCGGTGACCGGGGAGCTGTTTTTT,CASSPRQGAVTGELFF
.,.,TRBV9,TRBJ2-3,TGTGCCAGCAGCGTCTTGGAGGGAACAGAAGATACGCAGTATTTT,CASSVLEGTEDTQYF
.,.,TRBV10-1,TRBJ2-5,TGCGCCAGCAGTGTACGGGGTGGGGAGACCCAGTACTTC,CASSVRGGETQYF
TRBD1,few,TRBV5-5,TRBJ1-6,TGTGCCAGCAGCTTCGGGATTACAGGGGGGTCCTATAATTCACCCCTCCACTTT,CASSFGITGGSYNSPLHF
TRBD1,.,TRBV29-1,TRBJ2-4,TGCAGCGGGGTGTATGGACAGGAAAACATTCAGTACTTC,CSGVYGQENIQYF
TRBD1,.,TRBV9,TRBJ1-2,TGTGCCAGCAGCGTAGGGACAGGGGGCTATGGCTACACCTTC,CASSVGTGGYGYTF
.,once,TRBV27,TRBJ1-4,TGTGCCAGCAGCTGGGGGACCACTAATGAAAAACTGTTTTTT,CASSWGTTNEKLFF
TRBD2,.,TRBV5-1,TRBJ2-3,TGCGCCAGCAGCCCGCTGACTAGCGGGAGGGCCAGCTATACGCAGTATTTT,CASSPLTSGRASYTQYF
TRBD1,.,TRBV5-4,TRBJ2-7,TGTGCCAGCAGGCCATGGCGGCGGGACAGGGGTACCTACGAGCAGTACTTC,CASRPWRRDRGTYEQYF